The count of the clone carrying this TCR beta chain is one. What it binds is unknown. Trimming cost V 1 base and J 8 bases, with 20 bases left between them. Germline V CDR1 and CDR2: SEHNR, FQNEAQ (reference sequence). CDR3 length: 17 amino acids. This specimen comes from a study of a mutant IDH1 vaccine in newly diagnosed glioma. Overall study context: The vaccination schedule gave patients eight doses in weeks 1, 3, 5, 7, 11, 15, 19 and 23.

Time point specified: week 23, last vaccination. In the vaccine, a single dose held 300 ug of the mutant IDH1 20-mer peptide, along with topical imiquimod. New WHO grade 3 or 4 IDH1-mutant, ATRX-lost astrocytomas were present in all donors. The assay was immunoSEQ multiplex PCR, and TCRdb's table has in-frame clones only and misses some. This table has roughly 60,000 clones, approximately 81% appearing once. The material sequenced was PBMCs, taken from a glioma patient whose treatment included an IDH1 peptide vaccine. This clonotype originated in a man aged 25-45 years with glioma. This chain joins TRBV7-9 and TRBJ1-4; the D gene is possibly TRBD1 (5 bases). In DNA form, the CDR3 reads TGTGCCAGCAGCTTAGGGGGGGAAGTCTCCCATCGGGAAAAACTGTTTTTT. Its translation is CASSLGGEVSHREKLFF. The entire variable domain, with the rest obtained from reference TRBV7-9 and TRBJ1-4, is as follows: DTGVSQNPRHKITKRGQNVTFRCDPISEHNRLYWYRQTLGQGPEFLTYFQNEAQLEKSRLLSDRFSAERPKGSFSTLEIQRTEQGDSAMYLCASSLGGEVSHREKLFFGSGTQLSVL.